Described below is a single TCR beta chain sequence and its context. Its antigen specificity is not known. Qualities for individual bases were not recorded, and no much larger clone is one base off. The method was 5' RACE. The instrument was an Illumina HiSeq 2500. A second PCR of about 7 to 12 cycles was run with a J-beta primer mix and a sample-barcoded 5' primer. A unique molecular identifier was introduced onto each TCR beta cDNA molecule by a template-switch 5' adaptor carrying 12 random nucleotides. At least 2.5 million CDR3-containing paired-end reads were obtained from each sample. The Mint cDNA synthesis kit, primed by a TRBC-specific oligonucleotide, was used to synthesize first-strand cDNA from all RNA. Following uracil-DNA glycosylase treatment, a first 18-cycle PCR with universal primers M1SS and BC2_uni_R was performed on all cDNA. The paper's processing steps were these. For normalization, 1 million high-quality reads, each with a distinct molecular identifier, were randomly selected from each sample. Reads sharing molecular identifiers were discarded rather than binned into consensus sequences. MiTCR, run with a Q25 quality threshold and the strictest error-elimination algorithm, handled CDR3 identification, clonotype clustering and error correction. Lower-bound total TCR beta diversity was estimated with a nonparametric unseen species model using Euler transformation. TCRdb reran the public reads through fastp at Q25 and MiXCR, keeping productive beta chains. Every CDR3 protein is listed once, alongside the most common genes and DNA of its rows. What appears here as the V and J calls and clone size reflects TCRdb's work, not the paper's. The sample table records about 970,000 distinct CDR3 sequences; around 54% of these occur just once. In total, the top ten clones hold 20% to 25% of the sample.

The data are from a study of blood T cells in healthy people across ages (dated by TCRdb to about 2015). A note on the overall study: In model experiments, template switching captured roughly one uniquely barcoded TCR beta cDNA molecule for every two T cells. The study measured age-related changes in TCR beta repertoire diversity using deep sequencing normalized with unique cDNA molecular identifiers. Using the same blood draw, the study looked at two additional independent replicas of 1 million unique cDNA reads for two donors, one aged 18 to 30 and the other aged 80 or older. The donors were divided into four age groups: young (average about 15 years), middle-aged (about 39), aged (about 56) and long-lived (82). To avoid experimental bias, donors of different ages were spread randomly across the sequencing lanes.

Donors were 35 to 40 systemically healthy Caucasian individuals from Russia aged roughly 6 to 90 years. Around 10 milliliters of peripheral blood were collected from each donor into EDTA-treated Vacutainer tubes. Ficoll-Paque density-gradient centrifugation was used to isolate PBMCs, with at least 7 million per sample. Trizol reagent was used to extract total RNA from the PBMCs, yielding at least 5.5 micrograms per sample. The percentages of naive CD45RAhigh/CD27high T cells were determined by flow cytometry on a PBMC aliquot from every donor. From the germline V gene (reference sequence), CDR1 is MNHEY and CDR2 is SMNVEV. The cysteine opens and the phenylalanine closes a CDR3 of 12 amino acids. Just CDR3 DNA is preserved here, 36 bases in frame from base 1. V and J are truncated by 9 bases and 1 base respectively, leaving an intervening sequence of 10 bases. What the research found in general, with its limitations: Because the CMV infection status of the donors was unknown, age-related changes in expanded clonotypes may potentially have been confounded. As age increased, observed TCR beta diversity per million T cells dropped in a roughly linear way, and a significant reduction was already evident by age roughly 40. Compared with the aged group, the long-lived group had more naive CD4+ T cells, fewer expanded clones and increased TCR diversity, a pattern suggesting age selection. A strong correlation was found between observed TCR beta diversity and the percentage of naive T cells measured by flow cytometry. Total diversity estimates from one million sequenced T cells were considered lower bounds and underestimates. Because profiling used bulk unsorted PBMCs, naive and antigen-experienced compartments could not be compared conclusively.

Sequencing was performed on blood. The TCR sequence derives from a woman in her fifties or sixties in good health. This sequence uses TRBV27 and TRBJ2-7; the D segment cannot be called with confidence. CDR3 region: CASPNGSYEQYF. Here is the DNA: TGTGCCAGTCCTAACGGGTCCTACGAGCAGTACTTC.